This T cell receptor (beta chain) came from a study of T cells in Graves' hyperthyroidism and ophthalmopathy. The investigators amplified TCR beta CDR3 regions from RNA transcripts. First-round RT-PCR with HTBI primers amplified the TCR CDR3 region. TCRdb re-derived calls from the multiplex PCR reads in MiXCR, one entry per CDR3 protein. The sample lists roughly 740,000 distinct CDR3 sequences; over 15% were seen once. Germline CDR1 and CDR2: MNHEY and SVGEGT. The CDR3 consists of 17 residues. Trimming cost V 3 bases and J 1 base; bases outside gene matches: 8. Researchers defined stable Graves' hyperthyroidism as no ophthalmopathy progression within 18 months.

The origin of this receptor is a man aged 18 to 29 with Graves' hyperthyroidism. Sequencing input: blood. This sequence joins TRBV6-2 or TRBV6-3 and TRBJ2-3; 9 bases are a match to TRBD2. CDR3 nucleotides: TGTGCCAGCAGTTATAATACACTAGCGGGCGGCACAGATACGCAGTATTTT. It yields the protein CASSYNTLAGGTDTQYF.